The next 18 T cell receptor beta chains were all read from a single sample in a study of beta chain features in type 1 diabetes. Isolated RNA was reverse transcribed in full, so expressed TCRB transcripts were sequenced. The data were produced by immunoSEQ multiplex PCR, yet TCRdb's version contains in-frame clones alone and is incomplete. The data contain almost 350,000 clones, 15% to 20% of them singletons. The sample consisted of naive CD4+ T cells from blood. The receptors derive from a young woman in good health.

The CDR3 DNA sequence: TGTGCCAGCAGTCTTACACCCAACTATGGCTACACCTTC. Protein product: CASSLTPNYGYTF. The V call is TRBV25-1, the J call TRBJ1-2; D is uncertain. Trimming pared 5 bases from V and 2 bases from J, leaving 9 bases between. Germline CDR1 reads MGHDK; CDR2 reads SYGVNS. The CDR3 consists of 13 residues.

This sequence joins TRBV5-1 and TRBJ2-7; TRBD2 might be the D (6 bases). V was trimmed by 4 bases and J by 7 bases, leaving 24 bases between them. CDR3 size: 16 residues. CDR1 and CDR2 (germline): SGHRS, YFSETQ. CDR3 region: CASSLPGVTGVREQYF. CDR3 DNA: TGCGCCAGCAGCCTCCCGGGGGTAACGGGAGTCAGGGAGCAGTACTTC.

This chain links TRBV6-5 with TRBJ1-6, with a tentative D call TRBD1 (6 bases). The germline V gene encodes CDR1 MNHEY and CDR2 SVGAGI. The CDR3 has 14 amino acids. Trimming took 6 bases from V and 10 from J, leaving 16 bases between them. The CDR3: CASRPQGKVSPLHF. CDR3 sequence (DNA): TGTGCCAGCAGACCCCAGGGGAAGGTATCACCCCTCCACTTT.

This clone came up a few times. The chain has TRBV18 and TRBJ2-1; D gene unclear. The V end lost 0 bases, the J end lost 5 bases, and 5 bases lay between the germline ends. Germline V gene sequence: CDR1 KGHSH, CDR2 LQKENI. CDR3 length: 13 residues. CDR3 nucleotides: TGTGCCAGCTCACCACCAGGAGACAATGAGCAGTTCTTC. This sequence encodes CASSPPGDNEQFF. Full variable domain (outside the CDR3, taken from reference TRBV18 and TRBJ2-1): NAGVMQNPRHLVRRRGQEARLRCSPMKGHSHVYWYRQLPEEGLKFMVYLQKENIIDESGMPKERFSAEFPKEGPSILRIQQVVRGDSAAYFCASSPPGDNEQFFGPGTRLTVL.

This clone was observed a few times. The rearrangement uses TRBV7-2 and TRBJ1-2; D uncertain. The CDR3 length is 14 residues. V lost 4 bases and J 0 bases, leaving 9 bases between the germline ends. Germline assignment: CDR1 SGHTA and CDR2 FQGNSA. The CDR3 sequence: CASSSGRSNYGYTF. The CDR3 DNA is TGTGCCAGCAGCTCTGGGAGGTCTAACTATGGCTACACCTTC. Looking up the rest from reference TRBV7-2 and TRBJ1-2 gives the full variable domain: GAGVSQSPSNKVTEKGKDVELRCDPISGHTALYWYRQSLGQGLEFLIYFQGNSAPDKSGLPSDRFSAERTGGSVSTLTIQRTQQEDSAVYLCASSSGRSNYGYTFGSGTRLTVV.

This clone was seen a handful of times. CDR3 in DNA: TGCGCCAGCAGACACGGACAAGAGAACACTGAAGCTTTCTTT. Protein sequence: CASRHGQENTEAFF. The chain links TRBV4-1 to TRBJ1-1, with D possibly being TRBD1 (5 bases). Deletions cut 6 bases from V and 1 base from J, with 12 bases between. Per the germline V gene, CDR1 is MGHRA and CDR2 is YSYEKL. This CDR3 is 14 amino acids long.

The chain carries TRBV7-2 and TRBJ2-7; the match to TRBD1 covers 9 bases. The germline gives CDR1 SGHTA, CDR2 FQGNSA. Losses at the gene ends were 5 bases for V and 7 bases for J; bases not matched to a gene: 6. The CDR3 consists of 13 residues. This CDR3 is CASSDTGGWEQYF. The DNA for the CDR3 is TGTGCCAGCAGCGATACAGGGGGCTGGGAGCAGTACTTC.

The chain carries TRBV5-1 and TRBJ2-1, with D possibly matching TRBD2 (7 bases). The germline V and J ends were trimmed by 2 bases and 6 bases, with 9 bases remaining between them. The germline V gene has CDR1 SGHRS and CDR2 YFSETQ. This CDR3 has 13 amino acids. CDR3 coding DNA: TGCGCCAGCAGCTTTGGGGGGGCCAATGAGCAGTTCTTC. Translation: CASSFGGANEQFF.

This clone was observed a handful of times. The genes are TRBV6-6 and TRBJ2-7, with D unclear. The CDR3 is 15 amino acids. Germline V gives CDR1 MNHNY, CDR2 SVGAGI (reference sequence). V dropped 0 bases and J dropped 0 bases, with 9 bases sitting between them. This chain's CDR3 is CASSYSRLGSYEQYF. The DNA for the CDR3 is TGTGCCAGCAGTTACTCACGTCTAGGCTCCTACGAGCAGTACTTC.

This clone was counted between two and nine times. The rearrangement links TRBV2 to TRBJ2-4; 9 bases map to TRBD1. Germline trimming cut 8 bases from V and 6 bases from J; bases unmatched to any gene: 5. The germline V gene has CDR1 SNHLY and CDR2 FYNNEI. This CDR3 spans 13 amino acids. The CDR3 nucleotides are TGTGCCAGCGTGGGACAGGGAGGAAACATTCAGTACTTC. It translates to CASVGQGGNIQYF.

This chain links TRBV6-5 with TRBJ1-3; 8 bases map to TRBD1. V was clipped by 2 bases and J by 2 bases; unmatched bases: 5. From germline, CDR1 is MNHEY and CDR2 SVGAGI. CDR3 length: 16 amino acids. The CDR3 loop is CASSYQRTGPGNTIYF. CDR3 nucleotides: TGTGCCAGCAGTTACCAACGGACAGGGCCTGGAAACACCATATATTTT.

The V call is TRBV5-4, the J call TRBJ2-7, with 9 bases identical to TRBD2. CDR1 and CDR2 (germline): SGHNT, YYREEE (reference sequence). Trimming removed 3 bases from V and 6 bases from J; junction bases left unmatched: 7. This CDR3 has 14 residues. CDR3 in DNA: TGTGCCAGCAGCTCTTTAGCGGGGGTAGGCGAGCAGTACTTC. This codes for CASSSLAGVGEQYF. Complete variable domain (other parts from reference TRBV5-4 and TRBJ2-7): ETGVTQSPTHLIKTRGQQVTLRCSSQSGHNTVSWYQQALGQGPQFIFQYYREEENGRGNFPPRFSGLQFPNYSSELNVNALELDDSALYLCASSSLAGVGEQYFGPGTRLTVT.

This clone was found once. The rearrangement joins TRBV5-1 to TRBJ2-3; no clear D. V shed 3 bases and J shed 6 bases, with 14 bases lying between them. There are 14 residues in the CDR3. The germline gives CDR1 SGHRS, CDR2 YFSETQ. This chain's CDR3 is CASSSSDWSDTQYF. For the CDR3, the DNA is TGCGCCAGCAGCTCCTCTGACTGGTCGGATACGCAGTATTTT.

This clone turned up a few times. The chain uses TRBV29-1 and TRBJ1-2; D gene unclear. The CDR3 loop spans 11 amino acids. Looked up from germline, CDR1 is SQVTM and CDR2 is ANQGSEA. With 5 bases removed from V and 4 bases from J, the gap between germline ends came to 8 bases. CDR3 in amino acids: CSVWGAYGYTF. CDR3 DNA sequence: TGCAGCGTTTGGGGAGCCTATGGCTACACCTTC.

The CDR3 DNA is TGTGCCAGCAGTTCGACAGGGGGCCCAGATACGCAGTATTTT. It encodes CASSSTGGPDTQYF. The rearrangement joins TRBV27 to TRBJ2-3; 10 bases agree with TRBD1. Unmatched junction bases numbered 2, after V lost 4 bases and J lost 4 bases. The CDR3 loop spans 14 amino acids. CDR1 and CDR2 from the germline V gene are MNHEY and SMNVEV (reference sequence).

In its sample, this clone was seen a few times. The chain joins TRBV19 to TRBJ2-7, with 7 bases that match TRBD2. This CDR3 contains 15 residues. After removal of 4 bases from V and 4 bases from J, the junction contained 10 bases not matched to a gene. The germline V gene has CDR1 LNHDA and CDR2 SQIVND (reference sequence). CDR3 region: CASSTRGAGEYEQYF. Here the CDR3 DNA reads TGTGCCAGTAGTACCCGCGGGGCGGGGGAGTACGAGCAGTACTTC.

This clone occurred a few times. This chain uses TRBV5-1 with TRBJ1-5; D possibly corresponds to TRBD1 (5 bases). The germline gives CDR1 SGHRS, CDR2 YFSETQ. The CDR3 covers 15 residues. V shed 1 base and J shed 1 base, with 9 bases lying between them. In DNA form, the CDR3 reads TGCGCCAGCAGCTTGATTCCAGGGAGCAATCAGCCCCAGCATTTT. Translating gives CASSLIPGSNQPQHF.

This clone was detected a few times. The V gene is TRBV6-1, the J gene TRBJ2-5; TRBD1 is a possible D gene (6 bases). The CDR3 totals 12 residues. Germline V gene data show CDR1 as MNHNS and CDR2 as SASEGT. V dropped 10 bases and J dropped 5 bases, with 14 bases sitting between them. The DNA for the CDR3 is TGTGCCACCGAAGGGGGTGGGGAGACCCAGTACTTC. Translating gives CATEGGGETQYF.